Below are 32 T cell receptor beta chains sequenced from a single sample in a study of regulatory T cells in long-lasting Graves disease. HTBI primers from iRepertoire and Arm-PCR of CDR3 regions yielded the TCR beta libraries. Via MiXCR, TCRdb re-called the multiplex PCR reads, giving one row per CDR3 protein. The sample lists 400,000 to 500,000 distinct CDR3 sequences, roughly 15% occurring once. Sample time point: newly diagnosed GD, antithyroid drugs for less than 3 months. TCR sequences were obtained from RNA taken from PBMCs. The data were also submitted as part of a second study, on T cells in Graves' hyperthyroidism and ophthalmopathy.

This material consisted of peripheral blood mononuclear cells (PBMCs), taken at new diagnosis, from a patient treated with antithyroid drugs. These receptors all stem from a woman aged 30 to 39 with Graves disease.

The J gene is TRBJ1-5, the V gene TRBV20-1, with TRBD1 as a possible D gene (5 bases). Germline lookup yields CDR1 DFQATT and CDR2 SNEGSKA (reference sequence). The CDR3 sequence is 16 residues long. The V and J ends lost 1 base and 0 bases respectively, with 13 bases between them. The CDR3 bases are TGCAGTGCTAGAGCGGACATGACCTATAGCAATCAGCCCCAGCATTTT. It codes for CSARADMTYSNQPQHF.

This clonotype came up a few times. V and J are TRBV11-2 and TRBJ2-1, with 16 bases fitting TRBD2. The CDR3 is 15 amino acids. Germline V gene sequence: CDR1 SGHAT, CDR2 FQNNGV. Trimming at V came to 5 bases and at J to 8 bases, leaving 3 bases not matched to a gene. CDR3 DNA sequence: TGTGCCAGCAGCCCGGGACTAGCGGGAGGGTATGAGCAGTTCTTC. Translation: CASSPGLAGGYEQFF.

This clonotype came up many times. The V and J genes are TRBV27 and TRBJ2-3; TRBD2 matches 11 bases. The CDR3 length is 18 residues. J lost 2 bases, V lost 5 bases, and 12 bases had no gene match. Germline CDR1 MNHEY, CDR2 SMNVEV (reference sequence). CDR3 loop: CASSTQLPTSGDTDTQYF. The CDR3 coding sequence is TGTGCCAGCAGTACTCAACTCCCGACTAGCGGGGACACAGATACGCAGTATTTT.

This rearrangement joins TRBV7-9 to TRBJ2-4; a possible D gene is TRBD2 (6 bases). The CDR3 loop spans 14 amino acids. V lost 3 bases to trimming and J lost 7 bases, with 13 bases between them. From germline, CDR1 is SEHNR and CDR2 FQNEAQ (reference sequence). As DNA, the CDR3 is TGTGCCAGCAGCTTTTTTAGTCGGGAGAACATTCAGTACTTC. Translating gives CASSFFSRENIQYF.

Concerning this clonotype: This could be a read error, since a much larger clone is one nucleotide away. The V gene is TRBV12-3 or TRBV12-4, the J gene TRBJ2-3; possibly TRBD2 for D (6 bases). Trimming removed 8 bases at V and 2 bases at J, with 17 bases between. The CDR3 is 15 amino acids. In DNA form, the CDR3 reads TGTGCCAGCTCCCGTGACACGGGGGACACAGATACGCAGTATTTT. This gives the protein CASSRDTGDTDTQYF.

The sample holds many counts of this clonotype. The genes are TRBV28 and TRBJ2-2; TRBD2 aligns across 7 bases. Germline V lookup: CDR1 MDHEN, CDR2 SYDVKM. This CDR3 is built from 15 residues. Germline trimming cut 2 bases from V and 0 bases from J; bases unmatched to any gene: 0. The CDR3 nucleotides read TGTGCCAGCAGTTTAACTAGCGCGAACACCGGGGAGCTGTTTTTT. Residues: CASSLTSANTGELFF.

This clonotype was seen repeatedly, ten times or more. The chain links TRBV11-2 to TRBJ2-7; D gene ambiguous. V was trimmed by 2 bases and J by 0 bases, leaving 8 bases between them. The CDR3 extends over 14 amino acids. Per germline, CDR1 SGHAT and CDR2 FQNNGV. For the CDR3, the DNA is TGTGCCAGCAGCTTAAGCTTTAGCTCCTACGAGCAGTACTTC. This sequence encodes CASSLSFSSYEQYF. Full variable domain (rest looked up from reference TRBV11-2 and TRBJ2-7): EAGVAQSPRYKIIEKRQSVAFWCNPISGHATLYWYQQILGQGPKLLIQFQNNGVVDDSQLPKDRFSAERLKGVDSTLKIQPAKLEDSAVYLCASSLSFSSYEQYFGPGTRLTVT.

This clonotype was seen repeatedly, ten times or more. V usage is TRBV18 and J usage is TRBJ2-7; D is ambiguous. Germline V gene data show CDR1 as KGHSH and CDR2 as LQKENI. Trimming stripped 5 bases from V and 2 bases from J, with 10 bases between. This CDR3 is built from 13 residues. The CDR3 is CASSFQETYEQYF. The DNA for the CDR3 is TGTGCCAGCTCATTCCAGGAGACCTACGAGCAGTACTTC.

This clonotype has a handful of counts. This sequence joins TRBV2 and TRBJ2-6; D unclear. Between the trimmed V and J ends, which lost 7 bases and 2 bases, there was a span of 9 bases. The CDR3 runs to 14 residues. Germline CDR1 SNHLY, CDR2 FYNNEI. The CDR3 here is CASTWGAGANVLTF. CDR3 sequence (DNA): TGTGCCAGCACTTGGGGTGCTGGGGCCAACGTCCTGACTTTC.

This clonotype appeared many times. The gene calls are TRBV12-3 or TRBV12-4 and TRBJ2-6; D may be TRBD1 (6 bases). The CDR3 has 15 residues. Trimming removed 6 bases from V and 0 bases from J, with 9 bases in between. CDR3 sequence: CASRGHDSGANVLTF. The CDR3 DNA is TGTGCCAGCAGGGGACACGACTCTGGGGCCAACGTCCTGACTTTC.

At least ten counts were recorded for this clonotype. V and J are TRBV2 and TRBJ2-5, with D uncertain. V was clipped by 8 bases and J by 0 bases, with 7 bases between them. Germline V gene sequence: CDR1 SNHLY, CDR2 FYNNEI. The CDR3 runs to 12 residues. Written as DNA, the CDR3 is TGTGCCAGCGATTCTTACCAAGAGACCCAGTACTTC. This codes for CASDSYQETQYF.

Many counts were recorded for this clonotype. The chain uses TRBV7-9 and TRBJ2-7; 12 positions match TRBD1. From germline, CDR1 is SEHNR and CDR2 FQNEAQ (reference sequence). The CDR3 totals 14 residues. J was trimmed by 5 bases and V by 5 bases; bases with no gene match: 4. CDR3 region: CASSLRDRGHEQYF. CDR3 nucleotides: TGTGCCAGCAGCCTCCGGGACAGGGGGCACGAGCAGTACTTC.

This clonotype was picked up a small number of times. The chain combines TRBV19 with TRBJ2-3; 7 bases are shared with TRBD2. The ends lost 6 bases at V and 0 bases at J; junction bases unmatched: 6. Germline V gene lookup returns CDR1 LNHDA and CDR2 SQIVND (reference sequence). CDR3 length: 15 residues. The CDR3 is CASRSTSPSTDTQYF. The CDR3 coding sequence is TGTGCCAGTAGATCGACTAGCCCGAGCACAGATACGCAGTATTTT. The entire variable domain, with the rest obtained from reference TRBV19 and TRBJ2-3, is as follows: DGGITQSPKYLFRKEGQNVTLSCEQNLNHDAMYWYRQDPGQGLRLIYYSQIVNDFQKGDIAEGYSVSREKKESFPLTVTSAQKNPTAFYLCASRSTSPSTDTQYFGPGTRLTVL.

This clonotype appeared many times. The chain carries TRBV11-2 and TRBJ2-1, with D hard to call. This CDR3 is 9 amino acids long. Per germline, CDR1 SGHAT and CDR2 FQNNGV. DNA of the CDR3: TGTGCGACGGGCAATGAGCAGTTCTTC. It codes for CATGNEQFF.

A remark on this clonotype: The CDR3 ends on some other residue instead of the conserved phenylalanine or tryptophan, so this is likely a read error. The chain carries TRBV28 and TRBJ2-4, with 7 bases identical to TRBD2. Trimming took 3 bases from V and 0 from J; bases not matched to a gene: 17. The CDR3 totals 20 residues. The germline V gene encodes CDR1 MDHEN and CDR2 SYDVKM. The CDR3: CASSLTSRTGWVLAKNIQYL. The DNA of the CDR3 is TGTGCCAGCAGTTTGACTAGCAGGACCGGTTGGGTTCTAGCCAAAAACATTCAGTACCTC.

Concerning this clonotype itself: A much larger clone lies a single base off, so this may be a read error. The rearrangement links TRBV12-3 or TRBV12-4 to TRBJ2-1; D might be TRBD1 (5 bases). The V gene lost 6 bases and the J gene lost 8 bases, with 11 bases spanning the gap. This CDR3 has 12 residues. The CDR3 loop reads CASRVLGHEQFF. CDR3 coding DNA: TGTGCCAGCAGAGTGTTGGGGCATGAGCAGTTCTTC.

This clonotype was seen a few times. The J gene is TRBJ2-2, the V gene TRBV11-2; D is uncertain. Germline CDR1 SGHAT, CDR2 FQNNGV. V dropped 5 bases and J dropped 5 bases, with 12 bases sitting between them. This CDR3 is 14 amino acids long. The CDR3 sequence: CASSPPYRTGELFF. In DNA, the CDR3 is TGTGCCAGCAGCCCCCCCTATCGAACCGGGGAGCTGTTTTTT. Based on the CDR3 plus reference TRBV11-2 and TRBJ2-2, the full variable domain is EAGVAQSPRYKIIEKRQSVAFWCNPISGHATLYWYQQILGQGPKLLIQFQNNGVVDDSQLPKDRFSAERLKGVDSTLKIQPAKLEDSAVYLCASSPPYRTGELFFGEGSRLTVL.

On this clonotype: A far larger clone is one nucleotide away, so this likely arose from a read error. The chain links TRBV11-3 to TRBJ2-5; D possibly matches TRBD1 or TRBD2 (5 bases each). Germline lookup yields CDR1 SGHNT and CDR2 YENEEA. The CDR3 runs 15 residues. The CDR3 sequence: CASSRGRGGVDERFF. In DNA form, the CDR3 reads TGTGCCAGCAGCCGGGGCAGAGGAGGAGTGGATGAGCGGTTCTTC.

This clonotype was observed many times. V is TRBV6-1 and J is TRBJ2-7; D remains unclear. The V end was cut by 7 bases, the J end by 0 bases, with 10 bases between. The CDR3 spans 13 residues. Per germline, CDR1 MNHNS and CDR2 SASEGT. CDR3 loop: CASKPILSYEQYF. CDR3 sequence (DNA): TGTGCCAGCAAGCCTATACTCTCCTACGAGCAGTACTTC.

This clonotype was observed many times. The V and J genes are TRBV28 and TRBJ2-7, with TRBD1 identical over 7 bases. Losses at the gene ends were 2 bases for V and 4 bases for J; bases not matched to a gene: 5. The CDR3 covers 14 residues. Germline CDR1 and CDR2: MDHEN and SYDVKM. The CDR3: CASSLLDRAYEQYF. As DNA, the CDR3 is TGTGCCAGCAGTTTACTTGACAGGGCTTACGAGCAGTACTTC.

V is TRBV24-1 and J is TRBJ2-3, with TRBD2 matching over 8 bases. In germline, CDR1 is KGHDR, CDR2 SFDVKD. V was clipped by 3 bases and J by 2 bases; unmatched bases: 12. The length of the CDR3 is 18 residues. The CDR3 here is CATSDTSGREVVTDTQYF. CDR3 sequence (DNA): TGTGCCACCAGTGATACCTCTGGGCGGGAGGTTGTCACAGATACGCAGTATTTT.

For this clonotype: A far larger clone lies a single base away; this is likely a read error. The chain has TRBV11-2 and TRBJ2-5, with 11 bases aligning to TRBD2. The CDR3 covers 17 residues. Germline loops: CDR1 SGHAT, CDR2 FQNNGV. Trimming took 5 bases from V and 5 from J; bases not matched to a gene: 13. The CDR3: CASSPGETSGAGETQYF. In DNA form, the CDR3 reads TGTGCCAGCAGCCCGGGAGAGACTAGCGGGGCTGGGGAGACCCAGTACTTC.

Many counts were recorded for this clonotype. The rearrangement uses TRBV27 and TRBJ2-3, with 9 positions matching TRBD2. CDR1 MNHEY and CDR2 SMNVEV come from the germline V gene (reference sequence). The CDR3 has 16 residues. The ends lost 3 bases at V and 2 bases at J; junction bases unmatched: 6. In DNA, the CDR3 is TGTGCCAGCAGTTTCCGCGGGAGGGCCTACACAGATACGCAGTATTTT. Translated, it gives CASSFRGRAYTDTQYF.

The chain carries TRBV24-1 and TRBJ2-2; 7 bases are shared with TRBD2. Germline CDR1 KGHDR, CDR2 SFDVKD. This CDR3 region has 17 residues. V lost 0 bases, J lost 6 bases, and 9 bases stayed unmatched. CDR3 amino acids: CATSDLQSREPPGELFF. DNA of the CDR3: TGTGCCACCAGTGATTTGCAATCGCGGGAGCCGCCCGGGGAGCTGTTTTTT.

This clonotype was found a few times. A junction end diverges from the germline sequence, so it may reflect a read error. The CDR3 reads CAGSQGSGGRLSSYEQYF. The CDR3, as DNA: TGTGCCGGCAGCCAAGGGAGCGGGGGCCGCCTTAGCTCCTACGAGCAGTACTTC. The chain employs TRBV3-1 and TRBJ2-7; 8 bases are a match to TRBD2. This CDR3 is built from 18 residues. Germline V lookup: CDR1 LGHDT, CDR2 YNNKEL (reference sequence).

This clonotype was counted only a few times. The rearrangement links TRBV2 to TRBJ1-4; D remains ambiguous. This CDR3 has 13 amino acids. V dropped 2 bases and J dropped 5 bases, with 6 bases sitting between them. CDR1 SNHLY and CDR2 FYNNEI come from the germline V gene. The DNA of the CDR3 is TGTGCCAGCAGTGAATCAGAAAATGAAAAACTGTTTTTT. Translation gives CASSESENEKLFF.

The rearrangement links TRBV28 to TRBJ2-5; 13 bases are shared with TRBD2. Losses at the gene ends were 6 bases for V and 2 bases for J; bases not matched to a gene: 6. The CDR3 totals 16 residues. The V gene's germline CDR1 is MDHEN and CDR2 SYDVKM. CDR3 coding DNA: TGTGCCAGCAGCCCCGGGACTAGCGGGACTCAAGAGACCCAGTACTTC. This translates into CASSPGTSGTQETQYF.

The CDR3 is CASGGGGPSTDTQYF. The CDR3 coding sequence is TGTGCCAGCGGGGGGGGCGGCCCTAGCACAGATACGCAGTATTTT. V gene TRBV28 combines with J gene TRBJ2-3, with a possible D match to TRBD2 (7 bases). The V and J ends lost 8 bases and 0 bases respectively, with 15 bases between them. Germline V gene lookup returns CDR1 MDHEN and CDR2 SYDVKM. CDR3 length: 15 residues.

CDR3 bases: TGTGCCACCAGCAGAGATTGGGGACAGGGGGTAGATCCGGACGAAAAACTGTTTTTT. As protein: CATSRDWGQGVDPDEKLFF. V and J are TRBV15 and TRBJ1-4, with 11 bases aligning to TRBD1. CDR1 and CDR2 from the germline V gene are LNHNV and YYDKDF (reference sequence). The CDR3 is 19 residues long. Trimming took 0 bases from V and 8 from J; bases not matched to a gene: 14.

This rearrangement joins TRBV27 to TRBJ1-2, with D uncertain. Germline loops: CDR1 MNHEY, CDR2 SMNVEV (reference sequence). The CDR3 is 13 residues long. Trimming stripped 8 bases from V and 0 bases from J, with 10 bases between. CDR3 nucleotide sequence: TGTGCCAGCGGTTCCACAGCTAACTATGGCTACACCTTC. As protein: CASGSTANYGYTF.

The sample holds many counts of this clonotype. The rearrangement links TRBV24-1 to TRBJ2-1; the match to TRBD2 covers 10 bases. V lost 5 bases, J lost 4 bases, and 10 bases stayed unmatched. CDR3 size: 17 residues. The germline V gene encodes CDR1 KGHDR and CDR2 SFDVKD. CDR3 sequence reads: CATSVRGIAGGYNEQFF. In nucleotides, the CDR3 is TGTGCCACCAGTGTTAGAGGAATAGCGGGAGGATACAATGAGCAGTTCTTC.

In this sample, this clonotype turned up a few times. This rearrangement joins TRBV29-1 to TRBJ1-2; D not certain. The germline gives CDR1 SQVTM, CDR2 ANQGSEA. The CDR3 totals 15 residues. The germline V and J ends were trimmed by 6 bases and 5 bases, with 22 bases remaining between them. The CDR3 DNA reads TGCAGCGTCGAACGCCGCCTCGACCCCTTATATGGCTACACCTTC. This codes for CSVERRLDPLYGYTF.